This record covers a single T cell receptor (beta chain). The CDR3 is made up of 15 amino acids. With 3 bases clipped from V and 3 bases from J, the junction kept 4 bases outside the gene matches. Germline V gene sequence: CDR1 SGHRS, CDR2 YFSETQ. The source of the sample is a study of T-cell memory formation after mild COVID-19. TCRdb used MiXCR to reprocess the 5' RACE reads, holding one entry per CDR3 protein. The sample has about 200,000 distinct CDR3 sequences, 9.5% to 10% seen once. The chain couples TRBV5-1 to TRBJ1-2; 11 nucleotides align to TRBD1. Sequencing used PBMCs or a T cell subset sorted from them (not recorded which). The TCR originated in a young man who had mild COVID-19 (a few samples of this study predate the infection). Cell type and time point are not known. This CDR3 reads CASSWTGGGDYGYTF. The DNA of the CDR3 is TGCGCCAGCAGCTGGACAGGGGGCGGCGACTATGGCTACACCTTC.